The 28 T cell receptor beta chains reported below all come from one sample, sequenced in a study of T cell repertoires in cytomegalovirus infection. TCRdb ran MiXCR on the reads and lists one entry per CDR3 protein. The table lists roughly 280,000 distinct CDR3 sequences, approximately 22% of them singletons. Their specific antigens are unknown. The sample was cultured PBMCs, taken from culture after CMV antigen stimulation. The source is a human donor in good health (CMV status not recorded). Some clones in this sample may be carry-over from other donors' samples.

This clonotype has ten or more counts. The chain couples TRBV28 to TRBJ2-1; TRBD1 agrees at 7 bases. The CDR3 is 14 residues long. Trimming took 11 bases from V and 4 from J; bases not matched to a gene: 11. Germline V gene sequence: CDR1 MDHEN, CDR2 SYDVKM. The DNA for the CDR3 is TGTGCCCTCACTTCCGGGACAGATTACAATGAGCAGTTCTTC. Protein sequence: CALTSGTDYNEQFF. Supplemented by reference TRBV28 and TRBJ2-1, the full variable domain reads DVKVTQSSRYLVKRTGEKVFLECVQDMDHENMFWYRQDPGLGLRLIYFSYDVKMKEKGDIPEGYSVSREKKERFSLILESASTNQTSMYLCALTSGTDYNEQFFGPGTRLTVL.

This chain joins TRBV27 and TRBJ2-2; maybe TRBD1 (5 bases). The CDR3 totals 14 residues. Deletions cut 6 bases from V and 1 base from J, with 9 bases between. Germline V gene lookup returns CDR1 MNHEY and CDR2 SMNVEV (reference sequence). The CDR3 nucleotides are TGTGCCAGCAGAACAGGCCAGAACACCGGGGAGCTGTTTTTT. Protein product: CASRTGQNTGELFF.

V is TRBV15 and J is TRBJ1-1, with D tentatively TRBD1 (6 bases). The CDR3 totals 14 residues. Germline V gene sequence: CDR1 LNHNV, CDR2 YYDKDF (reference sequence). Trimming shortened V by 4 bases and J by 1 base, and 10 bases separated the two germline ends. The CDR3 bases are TGTGCCACCAGCAAAACAGGGCAGAACACTGAAGCTTTCTTT. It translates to CATSKTGQNTEAFF. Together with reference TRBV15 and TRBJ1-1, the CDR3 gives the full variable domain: DAMVIQNPRYQVTQFGKPVTLSCSQTLNHNVMYWYQQKSSQAPKLLFHYYDKDFNNEADTPDNFQSRRPNTSFCFLDIRSPGLGDTAMYLCATSKTGQNTEAFFGQGTRLTVV.

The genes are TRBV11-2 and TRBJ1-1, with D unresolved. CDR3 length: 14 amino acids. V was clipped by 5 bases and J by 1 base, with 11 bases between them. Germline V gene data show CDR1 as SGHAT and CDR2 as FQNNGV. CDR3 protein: CASSRASKNTEAFF. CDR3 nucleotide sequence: TGTGCCAGCAGCCGCGCATCTAAGAACACTGAAGCTTTCTTT.

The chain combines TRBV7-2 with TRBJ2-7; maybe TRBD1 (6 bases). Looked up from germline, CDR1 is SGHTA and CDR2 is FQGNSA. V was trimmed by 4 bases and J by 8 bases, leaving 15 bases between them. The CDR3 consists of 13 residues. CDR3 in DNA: TGTGCCAGCAGCTGGCCTTCAGGGGTCCAGCAGTACTTC. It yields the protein CASSWPSGVQQYF.

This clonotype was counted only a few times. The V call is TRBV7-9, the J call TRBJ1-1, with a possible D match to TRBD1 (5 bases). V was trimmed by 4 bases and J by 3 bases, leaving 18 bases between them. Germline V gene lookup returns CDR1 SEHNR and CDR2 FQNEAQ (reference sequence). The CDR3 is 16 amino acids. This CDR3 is CASSSARQYGDTEAFF. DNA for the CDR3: TGTGCCAGCAGCTCCGCGAGACAGTACGGGGACACTGAAGCTTTCTTT.

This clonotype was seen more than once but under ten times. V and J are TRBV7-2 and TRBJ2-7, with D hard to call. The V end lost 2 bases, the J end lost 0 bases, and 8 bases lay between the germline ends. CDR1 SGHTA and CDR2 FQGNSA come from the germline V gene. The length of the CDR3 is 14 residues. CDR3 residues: CASSLRAASYEQYF. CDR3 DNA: TGTGCCAGCAGCTTACGTGCGGCCTCCTACGAGCAGTACTTC.

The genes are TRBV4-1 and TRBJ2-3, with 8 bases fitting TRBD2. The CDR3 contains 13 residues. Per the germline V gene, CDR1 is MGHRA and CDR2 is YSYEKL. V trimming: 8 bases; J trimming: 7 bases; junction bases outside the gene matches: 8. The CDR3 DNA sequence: TGCGCCAGCGGGGCGGGAGGCCCAAATACGCAGTATTTT. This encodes CASGAGGPNTQYF.

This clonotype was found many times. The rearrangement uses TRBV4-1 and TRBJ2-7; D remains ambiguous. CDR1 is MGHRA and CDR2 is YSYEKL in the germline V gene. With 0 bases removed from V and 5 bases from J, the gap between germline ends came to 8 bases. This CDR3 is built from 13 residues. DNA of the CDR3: TGCGCCAGCAGCCAAGATCTGGATGACGAGCAGTACGTC. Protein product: CASSQDLDDEQYV.

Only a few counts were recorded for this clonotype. The CDR3 coding sequence is TGCGCCAGCAGCCGGGGACAGGTCCAAGAGACCCAGTACTTC. Protein product: CASSRGQVQETQYF. V and J are TRBV5-1 and TRBJ2-5; 8 nucleotides match TRBD1. The CDR3 is 14 amino acids. The germline V gene encodes CDR1 SGHRS and CDR2 YFSETQ. After removal of 4 bases from V and 1 base from J, the junction contained 3 bases not matched to a gene.

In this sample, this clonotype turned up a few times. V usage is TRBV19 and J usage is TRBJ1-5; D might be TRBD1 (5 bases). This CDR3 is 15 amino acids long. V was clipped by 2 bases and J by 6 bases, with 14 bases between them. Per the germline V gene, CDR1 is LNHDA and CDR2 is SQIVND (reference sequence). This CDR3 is CASSIYLQGSQPQHF. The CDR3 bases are TGTGCCAGTAGTATATATCTCCAGGGATCTCAGCCCCAGCATTTT. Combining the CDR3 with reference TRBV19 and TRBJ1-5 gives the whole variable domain DGGITQSPKYLFRKEGQNVTLSCEQNLNHDAMYWYRQDPGQGLRLIYYSQIVNDFQKGDIAEGYSVSREKKESFPLTVTSAQKNPTAFYLCASSIYLQGSQPQHFGDGTRLSIL.

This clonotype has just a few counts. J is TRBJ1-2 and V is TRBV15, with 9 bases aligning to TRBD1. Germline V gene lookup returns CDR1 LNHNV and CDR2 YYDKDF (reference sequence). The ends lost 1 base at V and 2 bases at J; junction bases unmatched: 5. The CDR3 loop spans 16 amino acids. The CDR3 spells CATSRGGTGKNYGYTF. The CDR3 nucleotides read TGTGCCACCAGCAGAGGGGGGACAGGGAAAAACTATGGCTACACCTTC.

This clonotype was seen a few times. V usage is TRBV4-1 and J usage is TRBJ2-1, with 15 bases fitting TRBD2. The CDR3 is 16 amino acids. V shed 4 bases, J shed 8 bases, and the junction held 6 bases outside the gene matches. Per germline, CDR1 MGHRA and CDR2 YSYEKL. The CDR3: CASSRTSGRAMDEQFF. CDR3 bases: TGCGCCAGCAGCCGGACTAGCGGGAGGGCCATGGATGAGCAGTTCTTC.

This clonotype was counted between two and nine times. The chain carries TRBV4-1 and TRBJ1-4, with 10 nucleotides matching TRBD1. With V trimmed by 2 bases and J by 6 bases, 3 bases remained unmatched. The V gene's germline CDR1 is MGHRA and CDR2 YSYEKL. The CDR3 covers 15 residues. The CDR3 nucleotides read TGCGCCAGCAGCCAATCCGGACAGGGGGATGAAAAACTGTTTTTT. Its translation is CASSQSGQGDEKLFF.

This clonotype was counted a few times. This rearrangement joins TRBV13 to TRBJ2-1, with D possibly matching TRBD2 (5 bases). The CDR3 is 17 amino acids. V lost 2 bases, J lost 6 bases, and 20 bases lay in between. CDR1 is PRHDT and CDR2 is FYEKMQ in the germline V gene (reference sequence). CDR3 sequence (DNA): TGTGCCAGCAGCTTACAGTTGTCGAGGGCTAGAAGCAATGAGCAGTTCTTC. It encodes CASSLQLSRARSNEQFF.

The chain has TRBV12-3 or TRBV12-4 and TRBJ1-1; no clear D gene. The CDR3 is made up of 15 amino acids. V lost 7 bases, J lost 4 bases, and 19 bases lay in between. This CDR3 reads CASKSLIAGGTEAFF. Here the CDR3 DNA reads TGTGCCAGCAAGTCCCTAATCGCGGGAGGCACTGAAGCTTTCTTT.

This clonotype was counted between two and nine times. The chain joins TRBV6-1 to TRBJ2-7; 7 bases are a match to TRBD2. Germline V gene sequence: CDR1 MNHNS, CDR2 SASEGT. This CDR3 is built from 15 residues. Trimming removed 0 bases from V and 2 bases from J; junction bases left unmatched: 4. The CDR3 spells CASSEASGRTYEQYV. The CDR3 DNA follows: TGTGCCAGCAGTGAAGCCTCCGGGAGGACCTACGAGCAGTACGTC.

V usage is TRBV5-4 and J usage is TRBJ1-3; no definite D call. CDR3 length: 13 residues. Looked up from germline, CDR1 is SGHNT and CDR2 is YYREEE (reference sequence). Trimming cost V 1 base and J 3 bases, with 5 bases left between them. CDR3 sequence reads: CASSLTNGNTIYF. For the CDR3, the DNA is TGTGCCAGCAGCTTGACAAATGGAAACACCATATATTTT.

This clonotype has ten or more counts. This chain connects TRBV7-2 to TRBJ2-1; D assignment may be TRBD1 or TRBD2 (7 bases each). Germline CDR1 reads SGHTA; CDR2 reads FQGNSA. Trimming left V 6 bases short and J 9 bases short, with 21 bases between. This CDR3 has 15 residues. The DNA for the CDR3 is TGTGCCAGCAGTCCCCAAGGGGGAGGGGGCAGTGAGCAGTTCTTC. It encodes CASSPQGGGGSEQFF. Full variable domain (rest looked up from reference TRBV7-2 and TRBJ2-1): GAGVSQSPSNKVTEKGKDVELRCDPISGHTALYWYRQSLGQGLEFLIYFQGNSAPDKSGLPSDRFSAERTGGSVSTLTIQRTQQEDSAVYLCASSPQGGGGSEQFFGPGTRLTVL.

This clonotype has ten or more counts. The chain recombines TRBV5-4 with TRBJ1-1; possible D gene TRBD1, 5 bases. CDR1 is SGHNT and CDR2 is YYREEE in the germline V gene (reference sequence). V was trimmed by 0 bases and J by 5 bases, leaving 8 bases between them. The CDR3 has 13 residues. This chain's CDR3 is CASSLGGKTEAFF. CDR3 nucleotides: TGTGCCAGCAGCTTGGGGGGGAAAACTGAAGCTTTCTTT.

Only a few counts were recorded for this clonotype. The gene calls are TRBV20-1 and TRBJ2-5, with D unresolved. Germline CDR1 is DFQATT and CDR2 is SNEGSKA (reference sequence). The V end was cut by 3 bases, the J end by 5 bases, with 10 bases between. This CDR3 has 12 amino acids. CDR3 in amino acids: CSASLGLETQYF. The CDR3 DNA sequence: TGCAGTGCTAGTTTGGGCCTCGAGACCCAGTACTTC.

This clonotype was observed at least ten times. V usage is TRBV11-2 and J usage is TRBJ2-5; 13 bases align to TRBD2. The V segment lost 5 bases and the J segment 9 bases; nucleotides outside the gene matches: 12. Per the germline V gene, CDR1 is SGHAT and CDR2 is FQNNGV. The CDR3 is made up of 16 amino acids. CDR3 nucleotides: TGTGCCAGCAGCGACGGACTAGCGGGAGCCGCGCTATCCCAGTACTTC. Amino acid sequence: CASSDGLAGAALSQYF.

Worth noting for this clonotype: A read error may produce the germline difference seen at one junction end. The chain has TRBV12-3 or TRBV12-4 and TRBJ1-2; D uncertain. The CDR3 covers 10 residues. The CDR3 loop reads CASSGTVAAF. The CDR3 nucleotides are TGTGCCAGCAGCGGAACGGTGGCCGCCTTC.

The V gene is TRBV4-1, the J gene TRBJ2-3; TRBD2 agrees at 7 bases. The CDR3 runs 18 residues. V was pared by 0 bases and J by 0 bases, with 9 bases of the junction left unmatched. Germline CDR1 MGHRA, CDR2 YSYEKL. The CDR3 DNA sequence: TGCGCCAGCAGCCAAGAGCCCCCTAGCGGAACTAGCACAGATACGCAGTATTTT. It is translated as CASSQEPPSGTSTDTQYF.

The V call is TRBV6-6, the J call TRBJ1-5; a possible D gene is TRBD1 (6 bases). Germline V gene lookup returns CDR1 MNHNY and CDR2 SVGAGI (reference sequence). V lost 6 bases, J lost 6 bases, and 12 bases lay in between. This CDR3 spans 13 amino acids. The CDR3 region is CASRGYRVQPQHF. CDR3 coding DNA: TGTGCCAGCAGAGGCTACAGGGTTCAGCCCCAGCATTTT.

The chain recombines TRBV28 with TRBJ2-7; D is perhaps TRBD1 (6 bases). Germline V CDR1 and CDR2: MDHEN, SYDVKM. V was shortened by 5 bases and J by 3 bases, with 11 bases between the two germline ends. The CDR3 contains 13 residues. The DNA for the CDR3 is TGTGCCAGCAGTCCACCGGACAGCTACGAGCAGTACTTC. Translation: CASSPPDSYEQYF.

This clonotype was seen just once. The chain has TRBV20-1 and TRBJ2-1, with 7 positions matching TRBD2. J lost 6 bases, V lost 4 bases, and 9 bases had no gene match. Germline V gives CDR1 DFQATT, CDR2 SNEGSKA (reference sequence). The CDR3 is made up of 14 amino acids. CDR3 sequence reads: CSAISGLLSNEQFF. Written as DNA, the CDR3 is TGCAGTGCTATTTCGGGACTATTGAGCAATGAGCAGTTCTTC.

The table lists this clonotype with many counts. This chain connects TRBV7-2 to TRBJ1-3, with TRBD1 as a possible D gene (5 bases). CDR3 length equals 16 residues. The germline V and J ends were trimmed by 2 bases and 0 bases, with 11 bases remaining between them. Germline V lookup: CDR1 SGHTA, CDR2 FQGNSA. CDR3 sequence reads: CASSLPGRLSGNTIYF. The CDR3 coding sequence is TGTGCCAGCAGCTTACCGGGACGTCTCTCTGGAAACACCATATATTTT.